Listed below are T cell receptor beta chains from one sample, sequenced in a study of CD8 T cells in ankylosing spondylitis. Each CDR3 protein gets one entry after TCRdb re-called the 5' RACE reads with MiXCR. The repertoire consists of about 310,000 distinct CDR3 sequences, with more than 20% occurring once and the leading ten covering approximately 3.7%. The sample comprised blood, either unsorted or a sorted T cell fraction (not recorded which). These receptor sequences come from a female donor with ankylosing spondylitis or in good health (not recorded which). Each CDR3 is given with its conserved first and last residue. Fields, in order: J gene, D gene, V gene, clone size, CDR3 protein, CDR3 DNA. D genes are given only for firm matches. Clone size is not always given. Where it is, it says once, few, many or a class for expanded clones.

TRBJ2-3 TRBD1 TRBV15 - CATSRGDRVQDTQYF TGTGCCACCAGCAGGGGGGACAGGGTGCAAGATACGCAGTATTTT
TRBJ1-2 - TRBV27 - CASSSQEGGYTF TGTGCCAGCAGTTCACAGGAGGGGGGCTACACCTTC
TRBJ2-1 TRBD2 TRBV6-1 few CASSRKPGLPLGEQFF TGTGCCAGCAGCCGGAAGCCGGGACTACCGCTGGGGGAGCAGTTCTTC
TRBJ1-6 TRBD1 TRBV6-2/TRBV6-3 - CASSSGTGVSSPLHF TGTGCCAGCAGCTCCGGGACAGGGGTGAGTTCACCCCTCCACTTT
TRBJ2-5 - TRBV5-6 - CASSYTGTQETQYF TGTGCCAGCAGCTACACCGGGACGCAAGAGACCCAGTACTTC
TRBJ2-3 - TRBV20-1 - CSASPPDGRNTQYF TGCAGTGCTAGCCCTCCAGATGGGCGAAATACGCAGTATTTT
TRBJ2-1 - TRBV7-3 few CASSPGRNEQFF TGTGCCAGCAGCCCTGGTAGGAATGAGCAGTTCTTC
TRBJ2-1 - TRBV29-1 many CSHATGKGTSNEQFF TGCAGCCACGCTACAGGGAAGGGTACTAGCAATGAGCAGTTCTTC
TRBJ1-1 - TRBV30 few CAWSAPTGRETEAFF TGTGCCTGGAGCGCCCCCACAGGGAGGGAGACTGAAGCTTTCTTT
TRBJ2-7 - TRBV7-2 few CASSFRGNYEQYF TGTGCCAGCAGCTTTCGCGGAAACTACGAGCAGTACTTC
TRBJ2-7 - TRBV7-2 - CASSLTQYEQYF TGTGCCAGCAGCTTGACACAATACGAGCAGTACTTC
TRBJ2-1 TRBD2 TRBV20-1 - CSARPGTRLPNEQFF TGCAGTGCTAGACCCGGGACTAGGTTACCCAATGAGCAGTTCTTC
TRBJ2-3 - TRBV20-1 - CSAAPGPPPDTQYF TGCAGTGCCGCCCCTGGGCCTCCGCCAGATACGCAGTATTTT
TRBJ2-1 TRBD2 TRBV2 - CAISGSGDNEQFF TGTGCCATTAGCGGGAGTGGGGACAATGAGCAGTTCTTC
TRBJ2-5 - TRBV20-1 - CSASSPGGSGVGETQYF TGCAGTGCGAGTTCCCCAGGGGGGAGCGGCGTAGGTGAGACCCAGTACTTC
TRBJ1-5 - TRBV12-3/TRBV12-4 few CASSLGGQLYSNQPQHF TGTGCCAGCAGTTTAGGGGGGCAGCTCTATAGCAATCAGCCCCAGCATTTT
TRBJ2-3 TRBD1 TRBV20-1 few CSAQQGTVGTDTQYF TGCAGTGCTCAACAGGGGACAGTAGGCACAGATACGCAGTATTTT
TRBJ1-2 - TRBV30 - CAWGLKGADGYTF TGTGCCTGGGGCTTGAAGGGAGCGGATGGCTACACCTTC
TRBJ2-1 TRBD2 TRBV15 many CATAGLGSYNEQFF TGTGCCACCGCAGGACTAGGGTCCTACAATGAGCAGTTCTTC
TRBJ2-3 - TRBV5-4 few CASSLAGTPTDTQYF TGTGCCAGCAGCTTGGCCGGGACTCCCACAGATACGCAGTATTTT
TRBJ1-1 - TRBV12-3/TRBV12-4 few CASSSQSGDTEAFF TGTGCCAGCAGTTCACAGTCTGGGGACACTGAAGCTTTCTTT
TRBJ2-1 - TRBV9 - CASSVGVGNSYNEQFF TGTGCCAGCAGCGTAGGCGTCGGTAACTCCTACAATGAGCAGTTCTTC
TRBJ1-2 TRBD1 TRBV20-1 - CSARKGGDGYTF TGCAGTGCTAGAAAAGGGGGCGATGGCTACACCTTC
TRBJ2-1 - TRBV29-1 many CSVSAGRHEQFF TGCAGCGTTTCCGCAGGGAGGCATGAGCAGTTCTTC